The 10 T cell receptor beta chains below all came from one sample that was sequenced in a study of blood T cell repertoires in COVID-19. This table comes from immunoSEQ multiplex PCR, and its TCRdb copy is limited to in-frame clones, with some not included. The table records more than 150,000 clones, 94% of them present only once. Sequenced sample: peripheral blood. The receptors come from a man under 40 with COVID-19, enrolled during active disease.

As DNA, the CDR3 is TGTGCCAGCAGCTTAGCGGAGGGGACGAGCACAGATACGCAGTATTTT. Translated, it gives CASSLAEGTSTDTQYF. This chain joins TRBV7-9 and TRBJ2-3; a possible D gene is TRBD2 (6 bases). Trimming took off 0 bases at V and 0 bases at J, with 10 bases between the two ends. CDR3 length equals 16 residues. The germline gives CDR1 SEHNR, CDR2 FQNEAQ (reference sequence).

J is TRBJ1-1 and V is TRBV7-3; a weak D match, TRBD1 (5 bases). This CDR3 is built from 14 residues. Germline V gene data show CDR1 as SGHTA and CDR2 as FQGTGA. V lost 0 bases and J 7 bases, leaving 12 bases between the germline ends. For the CDR3, the DNA is TGTGCCAGCAGCTTAACGCCCAGGGAAGGTGAAGCTTTCTTT. Its protein product is CASSLTPREGEAFF.

The J gene is TRBJ1-2, the V gene TRBV7-9; no clear D. This CDR3 comprises 15 residues. From germline, CDR1 is SEHNR and CDR2 FQNEAQ (reference sequence). Between the trimmed V and J ends, which lost 4 bases and 4 bases, there was a span of 16 bases. In nucleotides, the CDR3 is TGTGCCAGCAGCTCCTCCCGGCAGGCCCTCTATGGCTACACCTTC. It encodes CASSSSRQALYGYTF.

This rearrangement joins TRBV9 to TRBJ2-5, with D perhaps matching TRBD1 (6 bases). The CDR3 has 14 residues. V was cut by 4 bases and J by 5 bases, with 15 bases left in between. Germline V lookup: CDR1 SGDLS, CDR2 YYNGEE. CDR3 amino acids: CASSLSGTYETQYF. CDR3 coding DNA: TGTGCCAGCAGCTTATCCGGGACATACGAGACCCAGTACTTC.

J is TRBJ2-2 and V is TRBV30; D remains unclear. The CDR3 runs to 11 residues. Germline CDR1 reads GTSNPN; CDR2 reads SVGIG (reference sequence). Trimming cost V 7 bases and J 7 bases, with 10 bases left between them. CDR3: CAFSYYGELFF. CDR3 sequence (DNA): TGTGCCTTCAGCTACTACGGGGAGCTGTTTTTT.

The chain links TRBV5-1 to TRBJ2-4; 12 nucleotides match TRBD2. This CDR3 region has 16 residues. After removal of 4 bases from V and 5 bases from J, the junction contained 7 bases not matched to a gene. The germline CDR1 and CDR2 sequences are SGHRS and YFSETQ. Here the CDR3 reads CASSATSGGGENIQYF. CDR3 DNA: TGCGCCAGCAGCGCGACTAGCGGGGGAGGAGAAAACATTCAGTACTTC.

This CDR3 reads CASTRPGQRPYNEKLFF. As DNA, the CDR3 is TGTGCCAGTACCCGGCCGGGACAACGACCCTATAATGAAAAACTGTTTTTT. V and J are TRBV19 and TRBJ1-4, with D tentatively TRBD1 (6 bases). Between the trimmed V and J ends, which lost 7 bases and 4 bases, there was a span of 22 bases. This CDR3 region has 17 residues. The germline V gene encodes CDR1 LNHDA and CDR2 SQIVND (reference sequence). Together with reference TRBV19 and TRBJ1-4, the CDR3 gives the full variable domain: DGGITQSPKYLFRKEGQNVTLSCEQNLNHDAMYWYRQDPGQGLRLIYYSQIVNDFQKGDIAEGYSVSREKKESFPLTVTSAQKNPTAFYLCASTRPGQRPYNEKLFFGSGTQLSVL.

The chain couples TRBV5-4 to TRBJ2-5, with TRBD2 matching over 7 bases. The CDR3 loop spans 13 amino acids. Germline assignment: CDR1 SGHNT and CDR2 YYREEE (reference sequence). V gave up 3 bases and J gave up 5 bases; unmatched junction bases: 4. The CDR3 here is CASSSGEGETQYF. CDR3 DNA: TGTGCCAGCAGCTCCGGGGAGGGGGAGACCCAGTACTTC.

V usage is TRBV6-5 and J usage is TRBJ1-1; D is ambiguous. Germline lookup yields CDR1 MNHEY and CDR2 SVGAGI. The CDR3 runs 13 residues. The V gene lost 2 bases and the J gene lost 8 bases, with 12 bases spanning the gap. The CDR3 region is CASSYSPGFEAFF. CDR3 in DNA: TGTGCCAGCAGTTACAGTCCAGGCTTCGAAGCTTTCTTT.

The gene calls are TRBV11-2 and TRBJ2-1; 9 positions match TRBD2. The trim removed 5 bases at V and 1 base at J, leaving 6 bases unmatched. CDR3 length: 16 amino acids. From germline, CDR1 is SGHAT and CDR2 FQNNGV. As DNA, the CDR3 is TGTGCCAGCAGCCGCAGACTAGCGGTTTCCTACAATGAGCAGTTCTTC. Encoded protein: CASSRRLAVSYNEQFF.